The entry that follows covers one T cell receptor (beta chain) sequence. As yet, its antigen is unknown. This sample was included in a study of CD8+CD57+ T cells in acquired aplastic anemia. Whole-study context: Sorted CD4+ and CD8+ cells gave a mean 3.2 ug DNA, range roughly 0.19 to 27.4 ug.

Trimming pared 3 bases from V and 8 bases from J, leaving 10 bases between. Germline CDR1 is DFQATT and CDR2 is SNEGSKA (reference sequence). The CDR3 totals 12 residues. Genomic DNA, serving as template, underwent TCR beta VDJ and CDR3 profiling. Using its own MiXCR run on the reads, TCRdb lists one record per CDR3 protein. The table includes 80,000 to 100,000 distinct CDR3 sequences, about 66% detected once. Overall study findings and caveats: The same twenty-nine CD8+ CDR3 sequences occurred in patients and in controls.

Patients chosen for sequencing had CD8+CD57+ cells that had expanded, as shown by flow cytometry. With no exception, the patients had severe acquired aplastic anemia. Therapy had not been given to patients before blood sampling. V gene TRBV20-1 combines with J gene TRBJ1-4, with D possibly matching TRBD1 (5 bases). This TCR came from a human donor with aplastic anemia. The sequenced material came from sorted CD4+, CD8+, or CD8+CD57+ T cells (not recorded which) from PBMCs. In DNA form, the CDR3 reads TGCAGTGCTAGTGGGGGAGGGGAAAAACTGTTTTTT. This translates into CSASGGGEKLFF.